This section outlines one TCR beta chain sequence together with its context. The antigen is not known. The sample belongs to a study of shared clonotypes between healthy human individuals. Study background: The plates for each donor numbered three CD4 naive, three CD4 memory, two CD8 naive and one CD8 memory.

Only in-frame clones appear in the TCRdb table, and some are missing; sequencing was by immunoSEQ multiplex PCR. The sample contains about 110,000 clones, about 70% of which appear only once. Findings and caveats of the study: Compared with clonotypes that all four donors shared, non-shared clonotypes had lower generation probabilities.

This CDR3 has 13 amino acids. Trimming took 7 bases from V and 0 from J, leaving 10 bases between them. Germline CDR1 reads SQVTM; CDR2 reads ANQGSEA. The sequenced material came from memory CD8+ T cells sorted from blood. The sample's subset: CD45RO+ cells pooled with CCR7-negative TemRA cells. The TCR sequence derives from a woman in her twenties or thirties in good health. The chain employs TRBV29-1 and TRBJ2-1; D gene ambiguous. In nucleotides, the CDR3 is TGCAGCGCGGACGTAAGCTCCTACAATGAGCAGTTCTTC. It translates to CSADVSSYNEQFF.